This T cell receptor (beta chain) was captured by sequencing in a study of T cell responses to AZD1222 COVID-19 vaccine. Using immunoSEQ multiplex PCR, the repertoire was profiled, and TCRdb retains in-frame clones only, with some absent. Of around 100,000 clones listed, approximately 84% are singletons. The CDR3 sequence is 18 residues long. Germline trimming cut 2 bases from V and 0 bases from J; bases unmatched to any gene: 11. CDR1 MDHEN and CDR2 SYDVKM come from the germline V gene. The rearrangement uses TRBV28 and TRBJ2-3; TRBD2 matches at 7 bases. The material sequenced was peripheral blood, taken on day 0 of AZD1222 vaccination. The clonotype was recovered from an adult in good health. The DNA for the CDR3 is TGTGCCAGCAGTTTAAAAACCTCGGGGGGTTCTAGCACAGATACGCAGTATTTT. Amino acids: CASSLKTSGGSSTDTQYF.